This T cell receptor beta chain comes out of a study of T cells in localized non-small cell lung cancer. Findings and limits, study-wide: There was higher T cell clonality in uninvolved adjacent lung than in tumor, and it was highest there. In adjacent lung, a median roughly 57 of the top 100 tumor clones were found. Longer overall survival was associated with a higher density of T cells in the blood. Owing to sequencing of a solitary tumor region, heterogeneity cannot be discounted.

In regard to this clone: The antigen is undetermined.

With 0 bases removed from V and 4 bases from J, the gap between germline ends came to 10 bases. CDR3 length: 15 residues. Germline V CDR1 and CDR2: MNHEY, SVGAGI. Clones were sequenced by immunoSEQ multiplex PCR, and TCRdb holds only the in-frame ones, with some missing. The sample lists more than 45,000 clones; 80% to 85% were seen once. The sequencing here drew on peripheral blood mononuclear cells, taken before any cancer treatment. This chain connects TRBV6-5 to TRBJ1-3; no definite D call. The receptor was isolated from a man aged 35 to 69 with stage III lung adenocarcinoma. The CDR3 loop reads CASSYSIPSGNTIYF. CDR3 nucleotides: TGTGCCAGCAGTTACTCGATCCCCTCCGGAAACACCATATATTTT.